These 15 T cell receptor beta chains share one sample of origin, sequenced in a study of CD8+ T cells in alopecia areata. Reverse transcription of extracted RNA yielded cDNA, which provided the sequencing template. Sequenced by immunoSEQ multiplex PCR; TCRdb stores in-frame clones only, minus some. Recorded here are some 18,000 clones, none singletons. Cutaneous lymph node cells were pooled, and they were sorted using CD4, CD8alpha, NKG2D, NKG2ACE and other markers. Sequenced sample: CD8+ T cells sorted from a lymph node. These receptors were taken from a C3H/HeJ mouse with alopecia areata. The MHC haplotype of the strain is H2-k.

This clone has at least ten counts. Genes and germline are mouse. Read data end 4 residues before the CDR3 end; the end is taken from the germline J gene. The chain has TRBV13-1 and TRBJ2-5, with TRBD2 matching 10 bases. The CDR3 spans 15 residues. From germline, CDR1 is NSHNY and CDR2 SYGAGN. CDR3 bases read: TGTGCCAGCAGTGGTGACTGGGGGGAAGGAGAC. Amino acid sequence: CASSGDWGEGD. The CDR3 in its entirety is CASSGDWGEGDTQYF.

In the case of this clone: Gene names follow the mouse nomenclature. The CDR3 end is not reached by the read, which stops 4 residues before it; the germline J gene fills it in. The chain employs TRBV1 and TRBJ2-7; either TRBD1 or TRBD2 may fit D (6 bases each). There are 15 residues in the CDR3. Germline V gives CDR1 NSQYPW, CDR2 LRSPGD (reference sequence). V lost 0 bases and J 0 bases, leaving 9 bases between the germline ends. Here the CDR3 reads CTCSAEGASSYEQYF. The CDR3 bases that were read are TGCACCTGCAGTGCAGAGGGGGCGAGCTCCTAT. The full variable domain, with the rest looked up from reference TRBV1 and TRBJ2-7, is VTLLEQNPRWRLVPRGQAVNLRCILKNSQYPWMSWYQQDLQKQLQWLFTLRSPGDKEVKSLPGADYLATRVTDTELRLQVANMSQGRTLYCTCSAEGASSYEQYFGPGTRLTVL.

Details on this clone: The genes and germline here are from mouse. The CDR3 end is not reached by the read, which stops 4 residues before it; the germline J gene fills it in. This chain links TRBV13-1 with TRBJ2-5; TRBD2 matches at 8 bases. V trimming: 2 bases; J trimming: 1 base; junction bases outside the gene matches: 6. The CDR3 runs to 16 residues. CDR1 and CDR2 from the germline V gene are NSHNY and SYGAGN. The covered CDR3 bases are TGTGCCAGCAGTGACGGGCTGGGGGGATACCAAGAC. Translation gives CASSDGLGGYQD. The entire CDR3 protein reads CASSDGLGGYQDTQYF.

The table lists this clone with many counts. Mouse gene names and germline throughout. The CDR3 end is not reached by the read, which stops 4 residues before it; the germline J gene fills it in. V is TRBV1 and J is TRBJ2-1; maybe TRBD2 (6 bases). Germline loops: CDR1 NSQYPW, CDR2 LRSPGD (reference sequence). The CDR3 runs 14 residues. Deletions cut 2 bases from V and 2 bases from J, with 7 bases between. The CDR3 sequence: CTCSALGDYAEQFF. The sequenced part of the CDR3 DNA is TGCACCTGCAGTGCATTGGGGGACTATGCT.

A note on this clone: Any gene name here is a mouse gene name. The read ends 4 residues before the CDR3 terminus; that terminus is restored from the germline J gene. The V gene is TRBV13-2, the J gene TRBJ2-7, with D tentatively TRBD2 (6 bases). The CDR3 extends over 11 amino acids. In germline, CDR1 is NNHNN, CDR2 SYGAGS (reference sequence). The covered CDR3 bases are TGTGCCAGCGGGCTGGGGTAT. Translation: CASGLGY. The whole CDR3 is CASGLGYEQYF.

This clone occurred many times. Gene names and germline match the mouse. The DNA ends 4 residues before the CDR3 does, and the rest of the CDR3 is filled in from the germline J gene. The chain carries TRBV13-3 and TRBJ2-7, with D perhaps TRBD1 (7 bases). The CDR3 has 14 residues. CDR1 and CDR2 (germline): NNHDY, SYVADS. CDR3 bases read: TGTGCCAGCAGTGACCAGGGGGGAAAGGAT. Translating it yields CASSDQGGKD. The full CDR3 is CASSDQGGKDEQYF.

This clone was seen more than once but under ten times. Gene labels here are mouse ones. CDR3 DNA, as far as it was read: TGTGCCAGCAGTTTTAGGACAGGCTCCTAT. It translates to CASSFRTGSY. The entire CDR3 is CASSFRTGSYEQYF. The gene calls are TRBV14 and TRBJ2-7; 7 bases are a match to TRBD1. The sequenced fragment ends 4 residues before the CDR3 boundary, so the rest is inferred from the germline J gene. Germline CDR1 reads SGHDT; CDR2 reads FRDEAV. The CDR3 covers 14 residues. Trimming took 2 bases from V and 0 from J; bases not matched to a gene: 2.

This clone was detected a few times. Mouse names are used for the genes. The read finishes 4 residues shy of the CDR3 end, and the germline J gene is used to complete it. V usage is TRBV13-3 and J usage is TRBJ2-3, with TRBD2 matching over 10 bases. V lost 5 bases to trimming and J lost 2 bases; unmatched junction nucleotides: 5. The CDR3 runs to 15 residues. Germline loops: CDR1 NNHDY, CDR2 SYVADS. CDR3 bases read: TGTGCCAGCAGCAGAGACTGGGGGGCTGCAGAA. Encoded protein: CASSRDWGAAE. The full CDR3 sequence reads CASSRDWGAAETLYF.

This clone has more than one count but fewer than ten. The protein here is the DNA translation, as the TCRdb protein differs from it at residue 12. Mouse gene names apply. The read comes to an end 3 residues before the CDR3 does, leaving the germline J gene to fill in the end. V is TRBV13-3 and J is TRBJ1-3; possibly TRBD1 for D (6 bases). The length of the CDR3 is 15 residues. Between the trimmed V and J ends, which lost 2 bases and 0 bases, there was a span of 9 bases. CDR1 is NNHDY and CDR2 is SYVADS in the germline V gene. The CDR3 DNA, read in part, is TGTGCCAGCAGTGAAGGGGGGCGTTCTGGAAATACG. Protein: CASSEGGRSGNT. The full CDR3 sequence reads CASSEGGRSGNTLYF.

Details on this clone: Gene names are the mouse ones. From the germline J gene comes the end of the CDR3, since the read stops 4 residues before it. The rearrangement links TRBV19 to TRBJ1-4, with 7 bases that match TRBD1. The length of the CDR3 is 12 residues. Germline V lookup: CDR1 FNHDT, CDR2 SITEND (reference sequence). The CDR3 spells CASSTGGERLFF. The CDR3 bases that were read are TGTGCCAGCAGTACAGGGGGCGAA.

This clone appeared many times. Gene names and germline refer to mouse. The CDR3 region is CASSRDGQNTEVFF. The part of the CDR3 DNA that was read is TGTGCTAGCAGTAGAGATGGACAAAACACA. J is TRBJ1-1 and V is TRBV17, with D possibly matching TRBD1 (5 bases). Read coverage stops 4 residues before the CDR3 terminus; the germline J gene supplies the remainder. Trimming took 0 bases from V and 1 from J, leaving 6 bases between them. The germline V gene has CDR1 MNHDT and CDR2 YYDKIL. The CDR3 contains 14 residues. Variable domain in full (rest from reference TRBV17 and TRBJ1-1): DTTVKQNPRYKLARVGKPVNLICSQTMNHDTMYWYQKKPNQAPKLLLFYYDKILNREADTFEKFQSSRPNNSFCSLYIGSAGLEYSAMYLCASSRDGQNTEVFFGKGTRLTVV.

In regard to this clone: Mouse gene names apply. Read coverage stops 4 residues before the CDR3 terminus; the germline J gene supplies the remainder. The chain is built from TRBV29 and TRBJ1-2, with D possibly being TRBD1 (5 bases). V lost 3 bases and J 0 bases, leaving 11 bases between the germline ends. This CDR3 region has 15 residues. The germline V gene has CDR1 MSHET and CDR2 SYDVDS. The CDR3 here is CASSLSRQTNSDYTF. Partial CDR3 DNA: TGTGCTAGCAGTTTGTCACGACAGACAAACTCC.

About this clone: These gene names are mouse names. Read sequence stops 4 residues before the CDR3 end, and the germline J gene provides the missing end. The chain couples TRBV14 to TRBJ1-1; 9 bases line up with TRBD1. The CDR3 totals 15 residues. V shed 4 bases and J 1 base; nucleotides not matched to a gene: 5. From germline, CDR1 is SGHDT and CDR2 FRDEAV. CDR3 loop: CASSPPGQGNTEVFF. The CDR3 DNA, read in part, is TGTGCCAGCAGTCCCCCGGGACAGGGAAACACA. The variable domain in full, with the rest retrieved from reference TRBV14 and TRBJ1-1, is EAGVTQSPRYAVLQEGQAVSFWCDPISGHDTLYWYQQPRDQGPQLLVYFRDEAVIDNSQLPSDRFSAVRPKGTNSTLKIQSAKQGDTATYLCASSPPGQGNTEVFFGKGTRLTVV.

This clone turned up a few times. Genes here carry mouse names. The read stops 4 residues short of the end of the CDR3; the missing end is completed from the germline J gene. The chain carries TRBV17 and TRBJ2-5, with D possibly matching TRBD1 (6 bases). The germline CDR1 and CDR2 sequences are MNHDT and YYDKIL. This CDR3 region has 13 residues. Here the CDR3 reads CASSRARGDTQYF. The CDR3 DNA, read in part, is TGTGCTAGCAGTAGAGCCAGGGGAGAC.

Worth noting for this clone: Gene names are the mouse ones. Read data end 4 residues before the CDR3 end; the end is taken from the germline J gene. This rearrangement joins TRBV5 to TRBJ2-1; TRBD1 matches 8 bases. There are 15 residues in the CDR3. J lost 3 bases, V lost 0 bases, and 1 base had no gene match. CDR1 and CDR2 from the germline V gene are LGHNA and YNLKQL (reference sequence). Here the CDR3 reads CASSQDDRGYAEQFF. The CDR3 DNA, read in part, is TGTGCCAGCAGCCAAGATGACAGGGGCTATGCT.